Presented here are 14 T cell receptor beta chains from one specimen sequenced in a study of blood T cell repertoires in COVID-19. Generated by immunoSEQ multiplex PCR, the TCRdb table keeps only in-frame clones and is missing some. This table holds about 89,000 clones, around 72% found once. The material sequenced was peripheral blood. The receptors come from an elderly woman with acute or convalescent COVID-19.

This clone was detected once. V and J are TRBV7-2 and TRBJ1-2; 7 nucleotides line up with TRBD1. With V trimmed by 5 bases and J by 8 bases, 11 bases remained unmatched. Germline CDR1 is SGHTA and CDR2 is FQGNSA. The length of the CDR3 is 14 residues. CDR3 loop: CASSPGQAGGGYTF. As DNA, the CDR3 is TGTGCCAGCAGCCCCGGACAGGCCGGAGGGGGCTACACCTTC.

This clone was observed a handful of times. The rearrangement links TRBV21-1 to TRBJ2-3; no DNA check was done on the table's D call, TRBD2. TRBV21-1 is a pseudogene. The CDR3 is 14 residues long. In nucleotides, the CDR3 is TGTGCCAGCAGCAAAGGTCCGTTAACAGATACGCAGTATTTT. This encodes CASSKGPLTDTQYF.

The V gene is TRBV18, the J gene TRBJ2-7; D may be TRBD1 (6 bases). Trimming took 3 bases from V and 1 from J, leaving 13 bases between them. This CDR3 is 15 amino acids long. The germline V gene has CDR1 KGHSH and CDR2 LQKENI. The CDR3 reads CASSPTGPPSYEQYF. DNA of the CDR3: TGTGCCAGCTCACCCACAGGGCCACCTTCCTACGAGCAGTACTTC.

V gene TRBV7-9 combines with J gene TRBJ1-1, with 9 bases lining up with TRBD1. V was clipped by 4 bases and J by 1 base; unmatched bases: 4. The CDR3 has 15 amino acids. CDR1 is SEHNR, CDR2 FQNEAQ, per germline (reference sequence). The CDR3 sequence is CASSSLDRGNTEAFF. DNA of the CDR3: TGTGCCAGCAGCTCCTTGGACAGGGGGAACACTGAAGCTTTCTTT. Variable domain in full (rest from reference TRBV7-9 and TRBJ1-1): DTGVSQNPRHKITKRGQNVTFRCDPISEHNRLYWYRQTLGQGPEFLTYFQNEAQLEKSRLLSDRFSAERPKGSFSTLEIQRTEQGDSAMYLCASSSLDRGNTEAFFGQGTRLTVV.

V usage is TRBV6-6 and J usage is TRBJ1-1, with TRBD1 matching over 8 bases. Unmatched junction bases numbered 3, after V lost 5 bases and J lost 1 base. Germline V CDR1 and CDR2: MNHNY, SVGAGI (reference sequence). The CDR3 covers 14 residues. The CDR3 DNA sequence: TGTGCCAGCAGTACCGGGACAGGGAACACTGAAGCTTTCTTT. Translation: CASSTGTGNTEAFF.

The chain joins TRBV3-1 (or the pseudogene TRBV3-2) to TRBJ1-5; 7 nucleotides align to TRBD1. The CDR3 spans 14 residues. V shed 5 bases, J shed 7 bases, and the junction held 8 bases outside the gene matches. Germline-derived CDR1 and CDR2 are LGHDT and YNNKEL (reference sequence). The CDR3 DNA reads as TGTGCCAGCAGCGTTCAGGGGGTTCGGCAGCCCCAGCATTTT. It specifies CASSVQGVRQPQHF.

Here the CDR3 reads CASSLGAVGEAFF. As DNA, the CDR3 is TGTGCCAGCAGCTTAGGGGCCGTGGGCGAAGCTTTCTTT. This chain joins TRBV11-2 and TRBJ1-1; D call uncertain. Germline-derived CDR1 and CDR2 are SGHAT and FQNNGV. The CDR3 extends over 13 amino acids. The germline V and J ends were trimmed by 1 base and 8 bases, with 11 bases remaining between them.

The chain uses TRBV2 and TRBJ2-3; 12 bases agree with TRBD1. V lost 4 bases and J lost 4; bases outside the gene matches: 9. This CDR3 is built from 17 residues. CDR1 is SNHLY, CDR2 FYNNEI, per germline. CDR3 in DNA: TGTGCCAGCAGTGTCGAGACCGGGACAGGGGGCGCAGATACGCAGTATTTT. This translates into CASSVETGTGGADTQYF.

The V call is TRBV7-2, the J call TRBJ2-2, with TRBD2 identical over 11 bases. The CDR3 totals 15 residues. J lost 5 bases, V lost 5 bases, and 4 bases had no gene match. Germline CDR1 and CDR2: SGHTA and FQGNSA. CDR3 sequence reads: CASSTSGGGTGELFF. In DNA, the CDR3 is TGTGCCAGCAGCACTAGCGGGGGCGGTACCGGGGAGCTGTTTTTT.

The chain has TRBV11-2 and TRBJ2-2; weak D call: TRBD2 (5 bases). Germline CDR1 SGHAT, CDR2 FQNNGV. Trimming stripped 6 bases from V and 4 bases from J, with 12 bases between. CDR3 length: 14 amino acids. In nucleotides, the CDR3 is TGTGCCAGCAGTTCGATTCGGGGCACCGGGGAGCTGTTTTTT. This gives the protein CASSSIRGTGELFF.

The V and J genes are TRBV10-3 and TRBJ2-3; 7 bases line up with TRBD1. The V segment lost 11 bases and the J segment 0 bases; nucleotides outside the gene matches: 11. The CDR3 consists of 15 residues. The germline CDR1 and CDR2 sequences are ENHRY and SYGVKD. CDR3 amino acids: CAARSGGPSTDTQYF. CDR3 DNA: TGTGCCGCACGATCAGGGGGACCTAGCACAGATACGCAGTATTTT.

This chain joins TRBV2 and TRBJ2-7; D not certain. The length of the CDR3 is 12 residues. Germline assignment: CDR1 SNHLY and CDR2 FYNNEI. V was shortened by 7 bases and J by 6 bases, with 13 bases between the two germline ends. The CDR3 nucleotides are TGTGCCAGCAACCTACGGTGGTCCGAGCAGTACTTC. Its protein product is CASNLRWSEQYF. Drawing the rest from reference TRBV2 and TRBJ2-7, the complete variable domain is EPEVTQTPSHQVTQMGQEVILRCVPISNHLYFYWYRQILGQKVEFLVSFYNNEISEKSEIFDDQFSVERPDGSNFTLKIRSTKLEDSAMYFCASNLRWSEQYFGPGTRLTVT.

The V and J genes are TRBV7-9 and TRBJ1-1; 7 bases match TRBD1. The J segment lost 1 base and the V segment lost 5 bases, leaving 7 bases of the junction unmatched. The CDR3 has 15 residues. In germline, CDR1 is SEHNR, CDR2 FQNEAQ (reference sequence). DNA for the CDR3: TGTGCCAGCAGCGAGGGGGCAGTCACGAACACTGAAGCTTTCTTT. Amino acids: CASSEGAVTNTEAFF.

The V and J genes are TRBV11-2 and TRBJ1-1; D gene unclear. Trimming left V 3 bases short and J 4 bases short, with 12 bases between. The CDR3 covers 14 residues. The germline CDR1 and CDR2 sequences are SGHAT and FQNNGV. The CDR3 sequence: CASSFYPRGTEAFF. The CDR3 DNA is TGTGCCAGCAGCTTCTACCCGCGAGGCACTGAAGCTTTCTTT.